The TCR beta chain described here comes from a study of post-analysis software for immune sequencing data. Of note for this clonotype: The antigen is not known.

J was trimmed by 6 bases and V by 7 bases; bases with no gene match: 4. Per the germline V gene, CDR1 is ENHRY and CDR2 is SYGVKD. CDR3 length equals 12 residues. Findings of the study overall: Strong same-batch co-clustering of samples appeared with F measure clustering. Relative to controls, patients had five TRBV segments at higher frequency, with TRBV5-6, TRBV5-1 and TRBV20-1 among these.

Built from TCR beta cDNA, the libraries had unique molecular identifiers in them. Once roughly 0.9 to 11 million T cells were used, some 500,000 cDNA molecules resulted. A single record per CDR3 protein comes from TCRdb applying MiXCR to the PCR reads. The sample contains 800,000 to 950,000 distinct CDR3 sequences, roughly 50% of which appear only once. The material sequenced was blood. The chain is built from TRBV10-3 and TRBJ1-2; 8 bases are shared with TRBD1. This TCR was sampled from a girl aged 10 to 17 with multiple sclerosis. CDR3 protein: CAITDRVDGYTF. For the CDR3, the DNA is TGTGCCATCACGGACAGGGTGGATGGCTACACCTTC.